This T cell receptor (beta chain) was obtained from a study of T cell responses to AZD1222 COVID-19 vaccine. TCRdb keeps only in-frame clones here, not all; method: immunoSEQ multiplex PCR. This sample yields about 100,000 clones, of which approximately 87% are seen a single time; around 3.8% belongs to the top ten. Study-level findings and limits: Among spike-specific TCRs, nearly half reportedly target unmutated variant regions. It should be noted that donors were predominantly white British and more often female, and clonal diversity was possibly underestimated. Rises in breadth and depth of Spike-specific TCRs came after two AZD1222 doses. Researchers took repertoire samples only after the peak T cell response had come.

This clone was detected only a few times. Its antigen is unknown. Per the germline V gene, CDR1 is SGDLS and CDR2 is YYNGEE. V dropped 4 bases and J dropped 2; count of bases not matched to a gene: 6. This CDR3 is built from 14 residues. The V gene is TRBV9, the J gene TRBJ2-7; 7 bases fit TRBD2. The sequence was collected from an adult in good health. The sequenced sample was peripheral blood, obtained on day 0 of MenACWY control vaccination. DNA of the CDR3: TGTGCCAGCAGCCCCAGCGGGACTGCCTACGAGCAGTACTTC. Residues: CASSPSGTAYEQYF.